In this sample, the clone carrying this T cell receptor beta chain turned up many times. What it binds is not known. The germline V and J ends were trimmed by 6 bases and 3 bases, with 6 bases remaining between them. This CDR3 is 12 amino acids long. These data are taken from a study of T cell repertoires in cytomegalovirus infection. The wider study: Recently identified HLA-C-restricted CMV epitopes were among the peptides used. TCR beta signatures that were public indicated CMV infection and matching HLA type. Overall study findings and caveats: Carriage of CMV together with the relevant HLA was identifiable through cumulative public TCR beta family frequency. CMV-specific TCR beta clonotypes restricted by HLA-C were the ones dominating the ex vivo response.

Via MiXCR, TCRdb re-called the reads, giving one row per CDR3 protein. Among fewer than 1,000,000 distinct CDR3 sequences, roughly 30% were seen once, and the ten largest hold roughly 13%. Sequenced material: cultured CD8+ T cells from PBMCs, taken from culture after CMV antigen stimulation. The rearrangement links TRBV12-3 or TRBV12-4 to TRBJ1-5; D may be TRBD1 (5 bases). The source is a human donor in good health (CMV status not recorded). Some clones in this sample may be carry-over from other donors' samples. The CDR3 here is CASSRVNQPQHF. For the CDR3, the DNA is TGTGCCAGCAGCAGGGTCAATCAGCCCCAGCATTTT.